These 3 T cell receptor beta chains were all obtained from the same sample, sequenced in a study of T cells in Graves' hyperthyroidism and ophthalmopathy. Authors of the study amplified TCR beta CDR3 regions from RNA transcripts. The HTBI primer set was used in a first-round RT-PCR of the TCR CDR3. In TCRdb, the multiplex PCR reads were re-called with MiXCR into one record per CDR3 protein. Seen here are some 570,000 distinct CDR3 sequences, roughly 17% observed once, and the top ten hold roughly a sixth. Sequencing input: blood. The receptors stem from a young woman with Graves' ophthalmopathy.

The rearrangement links TRBV19 to TRBJ2-7, with D possibly being TRBD1 (5 bases). The CDR3 length is 14 residues. The germline V gene encodes CDR1 LNHDA and CDR2 SQIVND (reference sequence). Trimming took 3 bases from V and 5 from J, leaving 14 bases between them. CDR3 nucleotides: TGTGCCAGTAGTATGGGGCGAGATGGAGACGAGCAGTACTTC. Its translation: CASSMGRDGDEQYF.

This clonotype appeared many times. The chain couples TRBV3-1 to TRBJ2-5; 14 bases fit TRBD2. Germline CDR1 LGHDT, CDR2 YNNKEL (reference sequence). CDR3 length: 16 residues. The trim removed 3 bases at V and 3 bases at J, leaving 3 bases unmatched. This CDR3 is CASSQGTSGGKETQYF. CDR3 nucleotide sequence: TGTGCCAGCAGCCAGGGGACTAGCGGGGGCAAAGAGACCCAGTACTTC.

At least ten counts were recorded for this clonotype. The chain links TRBV29-1 to TRBJ2-7; 12 nucleotides match TRBD1. Germline CDR1 is SQVTM and CDR2 is ANQGSEA. The CDR3 totals 14 residues. V shed 5 bases and J 3 bases; nucleotides not matched to a gene: 5. The CDR3 is CSVLGTGGFYEQYF. The CDR3, as DNA: TGCAGCGTTTTAGGGACAGGGGGCTTCTACGAGCAGTACTTC.